This T cell receptor beta chain is from a study of neoadjuvant anti-PD-1 for oral cavity cancer. Sample time point: after neoadjuvant nivolumab, at surgical resection. The protocol was immunoSEQ multiplex PCR, while the TCRdb copy is restricted to in-frame clones and leaves out a portion. This table holds about 12,000 clones, approximately 74% found once. The CDR3 is 14 residues long. Trimming took off 3 bases at V and 7 bases at J, with 16 bases between the two ends. Per the germline V gene, CDR1 is LNHDA and CDR2 is SQIVND (reference sequence). The sample consisted of PBMCs, taken after nivolumab (anti-PD-1) treatment. The rearrangement links TRBV19 to TRBJ2-7, with D maybe TRBD1 (6 bases). The receptor's source is a person aged 35 to 85 with oral cavity squamous cell carcinoma. For the CDR3, the DNA is TGTGCCAGTAGTATTAAGCCGGACAGAGGAGAGCAGTACTTC. Translation gives CASSIKPDRGEQYF.